Listed below are T cell receptor beta chains from one sample, sequenced in a study of breast tumors, draining lymph nodes, adjacent tissues. TCRdb fed the multiplex PCR reads into MiXCR, producing one record per CDR3 protein. The profile shows approximately 45,000 distinct CDR3 sequences, 20% to 25% of them singletons. Sequenced: breast tumor tissue. Receptor source: a female donor with breast cancer. Some clones in this sample may be carry-over from other donors' samples. Both conserved end residues are part of each CDR3. Fields, in order: V gene, D gene, clone size, J gene, CDR3 protein, CDR3 DNA. D genes are given only for firm matches. Some rows mark clone size as missing; the rest say once, few, many or name a class of expanded clone.

V: TRBV10-3; D: TRBD1; size: .; J: TRBJ2-2; CDR3: CAISERRGTGVDTGELFF; DNA: TGTGCCATCAGTGAGAGGAGGGGGACAGGGGTAGACACCGGGGAGCTGTTTTTT
V: TRBV5-1; D: TRBD1; size: once; J: TRBJ1-6; CDR3: CASSVTGPGSPLHF; DNA: TGCGCCAGCAGCGTGACAGGGCCTGGGTCACCCCTCCACTTT
V: TRBV7-9; D: .; size: many; J: TRBJ2-5; CDR3: CASSLHGETQYF; DNA: TGTGCCAGCAGCTTACACGGGGAGACCCAGTACTTC
V: TRBV15; D: TRBD2; size: many; J: TRBJ2-2; CDR3: CATSRARTSGNTGELFF; DNA: TGTGCCACCAGCAGAGCGAGGACTAGCGGGAACACCGGGGAGCTGTTTTTT
V: TRBV19; D: TRBD1; size: many; J: TRBJ1-5; CDR3: CASRRTGGAGQPQHF; DNA: TGTGCCAGTAGGCGGACAGGGGGCGCGGGTCAGCCCCAGCATTTT
V: TRBV28; D: TRBD1; size: many; J: TRBJ2-7; CDR3: CASSLFIGTGNHEQYF; DNA: TGTGCCAGCAGTTTATTCATCGGGACAGGGAACCACGAGCAGTACTTC
V: TRBV6-1; D: .; size: medium-sized; J: TRBJ2-7; CDR3: CASILWDTHEQYF; DNA: TGTGCCAGCATTTTGTGGGACACCCACGAGCAGTACTTC
V: TRBV28; D: .; size: many; J: TRBJ1-3; CDR3: CASSLPGFGNTIYF; DNA: TGTGCCAGCAGTTTACCGGGGTTCGGAAACACCATATATTTT
V: TRBV19; D: TRBD2; size: .; J: TRBJ2-6; CDR3: CASSIPGGWSGANVLTF; DNA: TGTGCCAGTAGTATTCCCGGGGGGTGGTCCGGGGCCAACGTCCTGACTTTC
V: TRBV3-1; D: TRBD1; size: many; J: TRBJ2-2; CDR3: CASSGQGSTGELFF; DNA: TGTGCCAGCTCGGGACAGGGGTCCACCGGGGAGCTGTTTTTT
V: TRBV7-6; D: .; size: .; J: TRBJ1-6; CDR3: CASSPTNGAGSPLHF; DNA: TGTGCCAGCAGTCCTACTAATGGGGCAGGATCACCCCTCCACTTT
V: TRBV29-1; D: .; size: many; J: TRBJ1-5; CDR3: CSVGADSNQPQHF; DNA: TGCAGCGTTGGGGCAGATAGCAATCAGCCCCAGCATTTT
V: TRBV6-1; D: .; size: medium-sized; J: TRBJ2-6; CDR3: CASSEASGSGANVLTF; DNA: TGTGCCAGCAGTGAAGCCTCCGGCTCTGGGGCCAACGTCCTGACTTTC
V: TRBV6-4; D: TRBD2; size: .; J: TRBJ2-1; CDR3: CASKWGLAGSSYNEQFF; DNA: TGTGCCAGCAAGTGGGGACTAGCGGGAAGCTCCTACAATGAGCAGTTCTTC
V: TRBV5-5; D: .; size: many; J: TRBJ1-6; CDR3: CASSLIPPGSPLHF; DNA: TGTGCCAGCAGCTTAATCCCCCCCGGATCACCCCTCCACTTT
V: TRBV2; D: .; size: many; J: TRBJ1-2; CDR3: CASSDRGLNYGYTF; DNA: TGTGCCAGCAGTGATCGGGGGCTCAACTATGGCTACACCTTC
V: TRBV11-2; D: TRBD1; size: many; J: TRBJ1-2; CDR3: CASSPEGQVYGYTF; DNA: TGTGCCAGCAGCCCCGAGGGACAGGTCTATGGCTACACCTTC
V: TRBV29-1; D: .; size: many; J: TRBJ2-6; CDR3: CSVTFSSGANVLTF; DNA: TGCAGCGTTACGTTTAGCTCTGGGGCCAACGTCCTGACTTTC
V: TRBV6-1; D: .; size: many; J: TRBJ2-2; CDR3: CASSATTGELFF; DNA: TGTGCCAGCAGTGCTACCACCGGGGAGCTGTTTTTT
V: TRBV3-1; D: TRBD2; size: .; J: TRBJ2-1; CDR3: CASSQMASGSIYNEQFF; DNA: TGTGCCAGCAGCCAAATGGCTAGCGGGAGCATATACAATGAGCAGTTCTTC